The 26 T cell receptor beta chains below were found in one sample sequenced in a study of blood T cell repertoires in COVID-19. Clones were read by immunoSEQ multiplex PCR, and TCRdb kept only the in-frame ones, dropping some. Of roughly 120,000 clones in the sample, 70% to 85% were seen once. The specimen was peripheral blood. These receptors were collected from a man in his 70s with active or convalescent COVID-19.

This clone was counted a few times. This chain joins TRBV2 and TRBJ1-2; D may be TRBD1 (5 bases). Looked up from germline, CDR1 is SNHLY and CDR2 is FYNNEI. Trimming cost V 7 bases and J 1 base, with 13 bases left between them. The CDR3 is 14 residues long. CDR3: CASNDDQGNYGYTF. The CDR3 bases are TGTGCCAGCAATGACGACCAGGGTAACTATGGCTACACCTTC.

The gene calls are TRBV6-5 and TRBJ1-2; 7 positions match TRBD1. The CDR3 spans 15 residues. Germline assignment: CDR1 MNHEY and CDR2 SVGAGI. V was clipped by 2 bases and J by 5 bases; unmatched bases: 8. The DNA for the CDR3 is TGTGCCAGCAGTTACGAGCAGGGGGATAGATATGGCTACACCTTC. Its protein product is CASSYEQGDRYGYTF.

This rearrangement joins TRBV28 to TRBJ1-6; 8 nucleotides match TRBD1. The V gene's germline CDR1 is MDHEN and CDR2 SYDVKM. The length of the CDR3 is 15 residues. V gave up 4 bases and J gave up 5 bases; unmatched junction bases: 4. The CDR3 sequence: CASSSGQGNNSPLHF. CDR3 nucleotides: TGTGCCAGCAGTTCAGGACAGGGCAATAATTCACCCCTCCACTTT.

This clone was detected only once. The chain has TRBV15 and TRBJ2-2; TRBD1 matches 8 bases. Germline V CDR1 and CDR2: LNHNV, YYDKDF (reference sequence). J lost 6 bases, V lost 7 bases, and 7 bases had no gene match. The CDR3 is 14 amino acids. The CDR3 loop reads CATTMDRVAGELFF. In nucleotides, the CDR3 is TGTGCCACCACAATGGACAGGGTCGCCGGGGAGCTGTTTTTT.

The sample holds one count of this clone. The chain has TRBV6-2 or TRBV6-3 and TRBJ2-5; 11 bases map to TRBD1. Germline CDR1 reads MNHEY; CDR2 reads SVGEGT. The V gene end was trimmed by 5 bases and the J gene end by 5 bases; junction bases not matched to a gene: 22. The CDR3 runs to 20 residues. CDR3 in amino acids: CASSPSVLRTGGEERETQYF. The CDR3 DNA sequence: TGTGCCAGCAGTCCCTCCGTACTCAGGACAGGGGGCGAAGAAAGGGAGACCCAGTACTTC.

This rearrangement joins TRBV18 to TRBJ2-5, with 7 bases that match TRBD1. Trimming at V came to 3 bases and at J to 4 bases, leaving 11 bases not matched to a gene. The V gene's germline CDR1 is KGHSH and CDR2 LQKENI. The CDR3 covers 16 residues. DNA for the CDR3: TGTGCCAGCTCACCGACAGGGCCCGGTACAGGAGAGACCCAGTACTTC. It yields the protein CASSPTGPGTGETQYF.

The J gene is TRBJ1-1, the V gene TRBV5-4; D gene uncertain. Trimming cost V 2 bases and J 8 bases, with 16 bases left between them. The CDR3 totals 14 residues. Germline loops: CDR1 SGHNT, CDR2 YYREEE (reference sequence). This chain's CDR3 is CASSFGGSGKEAFF. CDR3 in DNA: TGTGCCAGCAGCTTTGGAGGTTCGGGGAAAGAAGCTTTCTTT.

The genes are TRBV5-1 and TRBJ2-3; TRBD2 aligns across 13 bases. The ends lost 0 bases at V and 5 bases at J; junction bases unmatched: 3. Germline CDR1 SGHRS, CDR2 YFSETQ. The CDR3 has 16 residues. The CDR3 sequence: CASSLGLAGGRDTQYF. CDR3 nucleotides: TGCGCCAGCAGCTTGGGACTAGCGGGGGGCAGAGATACGCAGTATTTT.

The V call is TRBV30, the J call TRBJ1-3; D ambiguous. The CDR3 has 14 amino acids. V gave up 7 bases and J gave up 3 bases, with 16 bases separating them. Germline values: CDR1 GTSNPN, CDR2 SVGIG (reference sequence). In DNA, the CDR3 is TGTGCCTCGGTAACGAACAGTTTTGGAAACACCATATATTTT. This codes for CASVTNSFGNTIYF.

The chain recombines TRBV25-1 with TRBJ2-3; 9 bases match TRBD2. This CDR3 has 17 amino acids. The J segment lost 1 base and the V segment lost 10 bases, leaving 15 bases of the junction unmatched. Germline V gene lookup returns CDR1 MGHDK and CDR2 SYGVNS. CDR3 in amino acids: CATQRGAIRGGTDTQYF. CDR3 nucleotides: TGTGCCACTCAGCGGGGGGCCATTCGGGGCGGCACAGATACGCAGTATTTT.

This sequence joins TRBV6-5 and TRBJ2-1, with D possibly TRBD2 on 5 matching bases. V was cut by 4 bases and J by 1 base, with 8 bases left in between. Germline assignment: CDR1 MNHEY and CDR2 SVGAGI. The CDR3 loop spans 14 amino acids. The CDR3 sequence is CASSFGESYNEQFF. The CDR3 bases are TGTGCCAGCAGTTTCGGGGAGTCCTACAATGAGCAGTTCTTC.

V usage is TRBV7-9 and J usage is TRBJ2-1; D is perhaps TRBD2 (6 bases). V was trimmed by 5 bases and J by 7 bases, leaving 21 bases between them. CDR1 SEHNR and CDR2 FQNEAQ come from the germline V gene (reference sequence). This CDR3 has 16 amino acids. This chain's CDR3 is CASSQWRDPRRNEQFF. The DNA of the CDR3 is TGTGCCAGCAGCCAATGGAGGGACCCCCGGCGTAATGAGCAGTTCTTC. Together with reference TRBV7-9 and TRBJ2-1, the CDR3 gives the full variable domain: DTGVSQNPRHKITKRGQNVTFRCDPISEHNRLYWYRQTLGQGPEFLTYFQNEAQLEKSRLLSDRFSAERPKGSFSTLEIQRTEQGDSAMYLCASSQWRDPRRNEQFFGPGTRLTVL.

Here the CDR3 reads CASSNRQGRISEAFF. The CDR3 nucleotides read TGTGCCAGCAGTAACCGACAGGGAAGAATCTCTGAAGCTTTCTTT. This chain links TRBV27 with TRBJ1-1, with 7 bases lining up with TRBD1. The CDR3 extends over 15 amino acids. Germline CDR1 reads MNHEY; CDR2 reads SMNVEV (reference sequence). Losses at the gene ends were 5 bases for V and 6 bases for J; bases not matched to a gene: 12.

V is TRBV7-9 and J is TRBJ2-7, with 9 bases lining up with TRBD1. This CDR3 spans 15 amino acids. The V and J ends lost 3 bases and 6 bases, in that order; junction bases with no gene match: 9. CDR1 SEHNR and CDR2 FQNEAQ come from the germline V gene (reference sequence). The CDR3 loop reads CASSFVRTGVAEQYF. Here the CDR3 DNA reads TGTGCCAGCAGCTTTGTCAGGACAGGGGTGGCCGAGCAGTACTTC.

The rearrangement uses TRBV18 and TRBJ1-1; TRBD1 aligns across 7 bases. The CDR3 covers 13 residues. Trimming cost V 0 bases and J 6 bases; bases outside gene matches: 1. Per the germline V gene, CDR1 is KGHSH and CDR2 is LQKENI. The CDR3 DNA sequence: TGTGCCAGCTCACCACCCGACAGGGCTGAAGCTTTCTTT. This translates into CASSPPDRAEAFF.

The chain recombines TRBV2 with TRBJ1-1; tentative D call: TRBD1 (5 bases). The length of the CDR3 is 13 residues. In germline, CDR1 is SNHLY, CDR2 FYNNEI. Trimming stripped 4 bases from V and 1 base from J, with 7 bases between. The CDR3 nucleotides read TGTGCCAGCAGTGGACAGTGGAACACTGAAGCTTTCTTT. It specifies CASSGQWNTEAFF.

This clone has a single count. V gene TRBV7-9 combines with J gene TRBJ2-5; weak D call: TRBD2 (7 bases). CDR1 SEHNR and CDR2 FQNEAQ come from the germline V gene (reference sequence). Trimming shortened V by 4 bases and J by 5 bases, and 11 bases separated the two germline ends. The CDR3 is 13 amino acids. CDR3 sequence (DNA): TGTGCCAGCAGCTCCCGGGGGGCCGAGACCCAGTACTTC. As protein: CASSSRGAETQYF.

The V and J genes are TRBV4-3 and TRBJ2-3; 7 nucleotides match TRBD1. Trimming took 0 bases from V and 1 from J; bases not matched to a gene: 4. The CDR3 loop spans 16 amino acids. Germline loops: CDR1 LGHNA, CDR2 YSLEER. The CDR3 protein is CASSQDGGQRTDTQYF. CDR3 DNA sequence: TGCGCCAGCAGCCAAGATGGGGGACAGCGCACAGATACGCAGTATTTT.

The chain employs TRBV6-5 and TRBJ1-6; no definite D call. Between the trimmed V and J ends, which lost 6 bases and 0 bases, there was a span of 3 bases. The CDR3 sequence is 13 residues long. The germline V gene has CDR1 MNHEY and CDR2 SVGAGI. The CDR3 coding sequence is TGTGCCAGCAGCGGCTCCTATAATTCACCCCTCCACTTT. This codes for CASSGSYNSPLHF.

The gene calls are TRBV7-8 and TRBJ2-1; a weak D match, TRBD2 (6 bases). Trimming pared 1 base from V and 6 bases from J, leaving 13 bases between. Germline V gene lookup returns CDR1 SGHVS and CDR2 FQNEAQ. The CDR3 extends over 15 amino acids. CDR3 in amino acids: CASSLDGGNINEQFF. The CDR3 nucleotides are TGTGCCAGCAGCTTAGACGGCGGGAACATCAATGAGCAGTTCTTC. Full variable domain (remainder filled in from reference TRBV7-8 and TRBJ2-1): GAGVSQSPRYKVAKRGQDVALRCDPISGHVSLFWYQQALGQGPEFLTYFQNEAQLDKSGLPSDRFFAERPEGSVSTLKIQRTQQEDSAVYLCASSLDGGNINEQFFGPGTRLTVL.

The chain combines TRBV7-8 with TRBJ1-5; TRBD1 matches 8 bases. Germline CDR1 SGHVS, CDR2 FQNEAQ. With V trimmed by 5 bases and J by 6 bases, 15 bases remained unmatched. The CDR3 runs 17 residues. The CDR3: CASSIKAGQGSIQPQHF. The CDR3 nucleotides are TGTGCCAGCAGCATCAAAGCCGGACAGGGTTCGATTCAGCCCCAGCATTTT.

This rearrangement joins TRBV18 to TRBJ2-7; 10 nucleotides align to TRBD1. Germline V gene sequence: CDR1 KGHSH, CDR2 LQKENI. The CDR3 contains 14 residues. V dropped 4 bases and J dropped 5; count of bases not matched to a gene: 5. The CDR3 region is CASSHRDRGNEQYF. The CDR3 coding sequence is TGTGCCAGCTCACACCGGGACAGGGGCAACGAGCAGTACTTC.

This clone was seen once. The rearrangement uses TRBV7-9 and TRBJ1-4; TRBD1 aligns across 9 bases. With V trimmed by 6 bases and J by 4 bases, 12 bases remained unmatched. The CDR3 spans 17 residues. The germline V gene encodes CDR1 SEHNR and CDR2 FQNEAQ (reference sequence). The CDR3: CASSFGLTGGNNEKLFF. CDR3 DNA sequence: TGTGCCAGCAGTTTTGGCCTTACAGGGGGCAATAATGAAAAACTGTTTTTT.

The chain has TRBV7-2 and TRBJ2-7, with 13 bases lining up with TRBD2. With V trimmed by 5 bases and J by 2 bases, 9 bases remained unmatched. This CDR3 has 17 amino acids. CDR1 is SGHTA and CDR2 is FQGNSA in the germline V gene. CDR3 region: CASSLLPGLAGAYEQYF. CDR3 DNA sequence: TGTGCCAGCAGCCTACTTCCAGGACTAGCGGGAGCCTACGAGCAGTACTTC.

This clone showed up just once. The junction differs from germline at one of its ends, possibly a read error. The J gene is TRBJ1-2, the V gene TRBV28; D remains unclear. The CDR3 runs 15 residues. The germline gives CDR1 MDHEN, CDR2 SYDVKM. The CDR3 DNA reads TGTGCCGGCAGACCCTTCCAGATCGGGGACTATGGCTACACCTTC. It encodes CAGRPFQIGDYGYTF.

This chain joins TRBV6-4 and TRBJ2-3; 9 positions agree with TRBD2. The V and J ends lost 4 bases and 1 base, in that order; junction bases with no gene match: 0. Germline lookup yields CDR1 MRHNA and CDR2 SNTAGT. The CDR3 length is 14 residues. This CDR3 reads CASSASGGTDTQYF. In nucleotides, the CDR3 is TGTGCCAGCAGTGCTAGCGGGGGCACAGATACGCAGTATTTT.